This T cell receptor (beta chain) was obtained from a study of T cell repertoires in cytomegalovirus infection. At the level of the study: Well-studied HLA-B-restricted CMV epitopes were used in the study alongside recently identified HLA-C-restricted ones. CMV infection plus the matching HLA type was flagged by public TCR beta signatures.

This clonotype was seen at least ten times. Its specificity is unknown. TCRdb independently ran MiXCR on the reads; one entry per CDR3 protein. The sample has 750,000 to 950,000 distinct CDR3 sequences, 25% to 30% seen once. The CDR3 runs to 14 residues. Trimming shortened V by 6 bases and J by 3 bases, and 14 bases separated the two germline ends. Germline CDR1 is SGHVS and CDR2 is FQNEAQ. Study conclusions and caveats: The cumulative frequency of public TCR beta families distinguished individuals who carried CMV together with the relevant HLA. Clonotype analysis showed dominance of the ex vivo response by HLA-C-restricted CMV-specific TCR beta clonotypes.

The specimen comprised cultured CD8+ T cells from PBMCs, sampled from culture after CMV antigen stimulation. The clonotype comes from a human donor in good health (CMV status not recorded). Some clones in this sample may be carry-over from other donors' samples. The rearrangement uses TRBV7-8 and TRBJ1-1; D uncertain. The CDR3 sequence is CASSPALGDTEAFF. The CDR3 region has the DNA TGTGCCAGCAGTCCGGCCCTCGGGGACACTGAAGCTTTCTTT.